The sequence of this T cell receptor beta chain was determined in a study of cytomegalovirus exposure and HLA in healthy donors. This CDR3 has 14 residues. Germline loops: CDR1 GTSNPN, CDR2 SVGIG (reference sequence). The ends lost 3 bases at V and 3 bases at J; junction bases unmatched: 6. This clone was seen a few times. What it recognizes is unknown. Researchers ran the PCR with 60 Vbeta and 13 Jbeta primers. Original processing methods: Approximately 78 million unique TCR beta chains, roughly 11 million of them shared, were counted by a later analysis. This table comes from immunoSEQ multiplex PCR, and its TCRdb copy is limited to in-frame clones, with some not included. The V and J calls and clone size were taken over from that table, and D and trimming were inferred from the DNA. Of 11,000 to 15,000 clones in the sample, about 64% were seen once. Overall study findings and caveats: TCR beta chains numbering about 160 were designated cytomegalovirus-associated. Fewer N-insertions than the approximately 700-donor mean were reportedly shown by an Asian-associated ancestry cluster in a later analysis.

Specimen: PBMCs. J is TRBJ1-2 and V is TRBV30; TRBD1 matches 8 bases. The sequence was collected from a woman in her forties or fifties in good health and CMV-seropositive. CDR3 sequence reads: CAWRGTGKYYGYTF. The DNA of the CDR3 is TGTGCCTGGAGGGGGACAGGAAAGTACTATGGCTACACCTTC. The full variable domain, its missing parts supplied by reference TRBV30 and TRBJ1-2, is SQTIHQWPATLVQPVGSPLSLECTVEGTSNPNLYWYRQAAGRGLQLLFYSVGIGQISSEVPQNLSASRPQDRQFILSSKKLLLSDSGFYLCAWRGTGKYYGYTFGSGTRLTVV.